This TCR beta chain stems from a study of lymphopenia after photon versus proton radiotherapy. Points from the study as a whole: Post-nadir diversity loss with photons came from oligoclonal expansion, particularly CD8+ Temra cells. Survival link was tested only in deceased patients; proton benefit remains a possibility. Relative stability marked proton patients; photon patients lost diversity and naive cells.

Unmatched junction bases numbered 14, after V lost 3 bases and J lost 14 bases. This CDR3 contains 14 residues. Germline V gives CDR1 SGHDT, CDR2 YYEEEE. Of note for this clone: The antigen is not known.

This table comes from immunoSEQ multiplex PCR, and its TCRdb copy is limited to in-frame clones, with some not included. Found here are 150,000 to 200,000 clones, about nine tenths of them singletons; the top ten hold approximately 4.8%. The chain couples TRBV5-6 to TRBJ1-5; 7 bases fit TRBD1. The sequencing here drew on peripheral blood, taken from a patient treated with photon-based radiotherapy. This clonotype originated in a man aged 50 to 59 with gastric cancer. The chain's CDR3 is CASSWGGGPNLEHF. The CDR3 bases are TGTGCCAGCAGCTGGGGAGGGGGCCCGAATCTGGAGCATTTT.